Below, one T cell receptor beta chain is given with its context. It has no known antigen specificity. Nothing much larger sits one base from this clone, and base qualities are not available. These data come from a study of cytomegalovirus exposure and HLA in healthy donors (dated by TCRdb to the late 2010s). About the study as a whole: An earlier analysis of a few hundred of the donors reported approximately 300 Gb of sequence data and some 110 million unique TCR beta sequences obtained from around 180 million T cells. Along with the roughly 610-subject first cohort, a separate validation cohort of 120 different subjects was used. Among a few hundred genotyped donors of the cohort, an average of about 240,000 unique TCR beta nucleotide sequences were sequenced per donor, around 20% of them non-productive. An early release that covered 640 HLA-typed donors contained approximately 290 gigabases of sequencing data and 80 million or so unique TCR sequences. In the later analysis, no new phenotypic data were used to find candidate immune exposures; instead, reliance was placed on TCR beta sequences and their occurrence across donors. To study patterns of TCR occurrence, a later analysis re-analyzed previously published TCR beta repertoires from around 660 donors and added high-resolution HLA genotyping. Every discovery cohort repertoire had been produced on one sequencing platform. Five DR-DQ haplotypes were handled as single units for association and clustering, since linkage in the cohort was strong. An earlier analysis of roughly 580 of the donors used high-throughput TCR beta sequencing to judge whether each TCR beta V gene segment behaved as functional or pseudogenic. Typing coverage varied by locus: roughly 620-640 donors for A, B, C, DRB1 and DQB1; roughly 560 for DQA1; over 600 for DPA1; around 490 for DPB1. Class I and class II HLA loci were covered by the typing at four-digit resolution. The study was designed to test whether signatures of past pathogen exposure could be identified by cataloging public T cell receptors. Donor age, sex, ethnicity and CMV serostatus were collected together with the repertoire data. To predict cytomegalovirus infection status, the study combined high-throughput TCR immunosequencing, statistical association of individual TCRs with disease status, and machine learning. A later genetic analysis used genome-wide SNP genotypes for about 60% of the roughly 700 donors, treating that subset as a discovery cohort. The study profiled the T cell repertoires of hundreds of subjects by immunosequencing and related them to cytomegalovirus serostatus. Among the roughly 400 genotyped donors, approximately 76% belonged to the genetic ancestry cluster associated with self-reported Caucasian donors.

The cohort comprised some 680 healthy bone marrow donors. At the time of sampling, all cohort members were nominally healthy, though unrecorded immune exposures were likely present. The donor tested CMV seronegative, placing the donor among the 350 or so seronegative members of the cohort. Each donor provided a peripheral blood sample, and peripheral blood mononuclear cells were used for TCR beta sequencing. The Qiagen DNeasy Blood Extraction Kit was used to extract genomic DNA from the blood cell samples. Overall study results and their limits: Linkage disequilibrium might explain the correlated functional status among segregating V segments, but an unknown experimental factor could not be ruled out. The sequencing pipeline was judged likely to have produced a cluster of highly shared sequence variants as a technical artifact. At a false discovery rate of 0.05, a later analysis linked 16,951 TCR beta sequences to specific HLA alleles. An association between a missense DCLRE1C variant and V-gene and J-gene trimming of TCR beta chains was found in a later genetic analysis and replicated in an independent cohort. A further reported finding was that TCR beta sequences accurately predicted the HLA-A and HLA-B alleles for most subjects in the first cohort. According to a later analysis, most CMV-associated TCR beta chains appeared to be HLA-restricted, and the HLA associations seemed to be driven largely by CMV exposure. The cohort was sequenced for TCR beta chains only, and without alpha or paired-chain data the features that could be detected were limited. Strong co-occurrence of HLA alleles, especially DR and DQ, made assigning TCR associations to individual alleles difficult. In an earlier analysis of about 600 of the donors, most TCR beta V segments appeared in productive rearrangements about 90% or about 30% of the time, broadly matching IMGT annotations. A few of the identified cytomegalovirus-associated TCR beta chains were confirmed in vitro to be specific for cytomegalovirus antigens. In a later genetic analysis, fewer N-insertions in productive TCRs were reported among donors in an Asian-associated ancestry cluster than the roughly 700-donor mean. A total of 164 TCR beta chains were listed by the study as associated with cytomegalovirus. The authors suggested that the approach could potentially be generalized to other disease states and immunological phenotypes. In a later analysis, the rate of TCR association differed among HLA loci, with DRB1 alleles having the most associated TCRs and HLA-C alleles having the fewest. Immune exposure information for the cohort was limited to CMV serostatus. Most TCR sequences were seen in very few donors, while some public TCRs were found in many individuals. The classifier was reported to diagnose cytomegalovirus status with high specificity and sensitivity in both the original and validation cohorts. Approximately 18 rarely observed V segments, including chromosome 9 orphons, were excluded from the earlier analysis of just under 600 of the donors because counts were too low. Because the 87-base-pair reads could not distinguish some IMGT-functional V segments, including TRBV6-2 and TRBV6-3, those segments were excluded. HLA typing was unavailable for some donors at each locus, so association tests used only the typed subset. A later analysis found that HLA-associated TCR beta chains were more clonally expanded and had lower generation probabilities than equally common non-associated chains. According to a later analysis, parvovirus B19, influenza, CMV and Epstein-Barr virus appeared linked to several top co-occurrence clusters. Roughly uniform sequencing depth across donors was assumed in presence/absence analyses, although this assumption may not hold.

The germline V end is reduced by 5 bases and the J end by 4 bases; junction bases left unmatched: 4. From the cysteine through the phenylalanine, the CDR3 covers 15 amino acids. Only the CDR3 part of the read is kept: 45 bases, read in frame from the first base. From the germline V gene, CDR1 is MDHEN and CDR2 is SYDVKM. Library generation was performed with the immunoSEQ multiplex PCR assay. For the multiplex PCR, a mixture combining 60 forward primers for TCR Vbeta segments and 13 reverse primers for TCR Jbeta segments was used. Amplification of the CDR3 region of rearranged TCR beta genes was performed with a multiplex PCR assay on genomic DNA. On the Illumina HiSeq System, the amplified TCR beta libraries were sequenced as 87-base-pair reads. As for how the authors treated the data: A later analysis counted approximately 76 million unique TCR beta chains across the 700 or so repertoires, and 10 million to 11 million of these chains were shared by at least two donors. To remove PCR and sequencing errors, raw reads were error-corrected and collapsed into unique sequences using a nearest-neighbor algorithm that merged closely related sequences. To assign V, D and J gene segments, CDR3 sequences were aligned to IMGT reference sequences. For a sequence to be retained, at least a six-nucleotide match to both a V gene segment and a J gene segment was required. A rearrangement counted as productive if the CDR3 had no stop codons and remained in frame with V and J, and every other rearrangement counted as non-productive. Following IMGT convention, CDR3 was defined as the stretch from the second conserved V-encoded cysteine up to the conserved J-encoded phenylalanine. The earlier analysis of a few hundred of the donors excluded sequences that lacked an unambiguous match to a single V gene segment. In an earlier analysis of approximately 560 of the donors, a V segment was called functional when productive rearrangements were above 56.7%, and segregating when the standard deviation between donors exceeded 5%. A statistical classification framework was built for diagnosing cytomegalovirus status from the catalog of TCR beta chain sequences. A later analysis assigned V and J genes by comparing TCR nucleotide sequences with IMGT/GENE-DB human TR gene sequences. Using the TCRdist pipeline, a later analysis assigned CDR3 sequences along with most-parsimonious VDJ recombination scenarios. A later analysis defined each TCR beta chain by its CDR3 amino acid sequence plus V-gene family, and excluded reads lacking a unique V-gene family. To address suspected cross-contamination and a sequencing artifact, a later analysis removed 450 to 700 highly shared, low-generation-probability nucleotide sequences. A later analysis calculated a clonal expansion index for each public chain from normalized within-repertoire ranks of inferred template counts. In a later analysis, generation probabilities were computed with a VDJ recombination model fitted to out-of-frame rearrangements, and the resulting probabilities were checked against IGoR. A later analysis scored TCR-TCR, TCR-HLA and TCR-CMV co-occurrence with hypergeometric tests, applying a repertoire-size bias correction to TCR pairs. In a later analysis, false discovery rates were estimated by permuting HLA or CMV assignments 20 times. In a later analysis, co-occurring TCRs were grouped using DBSCAN, and TCRdist sequence similarity was added for clustering within HLA-allele-positive subsets. Repertoires with fewer than 30,000 or more than 120,000 public chains were left out of co-occurrence clustering, as were five repertoires with anomalous nucleotide sharing. This is the immuneACCESS table as TCRdb keeps it, with only in-frame sequences that have V and J called. A part of the clones is gone; compared with another copy, unresolved V genes explain less than half, and the rest is unexplained. V and J calls and clone size are given by that table; D and trimming were obtained from the DNA. Across this sample there are 150,000 to 200,000 clones, with over 70% seen only once. 1.1% to 1.5% of the sample belongs to the ten largest clones.

Recombination connected TRBV28 to TRBJ1-6, with 8 junctional bases fitting TRBD1. This sequence was found in a woman in her 30s in good health and CMV-seronegative. Sequenced sample: PBMCs. The nucleotide sequence is TGTGCCAGCAGTCGGACAGGGCAATATAATTCACCCCTCCACTTT. The encoded protein is CASSRTGQYNSPLHF.